This T cell receptor (beta chain) came from a study of beta chain features in type 1 diabetes. As to this clone: The antigen remains unidentified.

Germline V gene data show CDR1 as MNHEY and CDR2 as SMNVEV (reference sequence). V shed 3 bases and J shed 2 bases, with 15 bases lying between them. The CDR3 consists of 16 residues. cDNA synthesis used the whole RNA isolate, giving expressed TCRB sequences. Data came from immunoSEQ multiplex PCR; TCRdb stores just in-frame clones and leaves some out. The repertoire holds more than 95,000 clones, with around 30% as singletons. Findings and caveats of the study: For patients, the naive, central memory and Treg TCRB repertoires appeared more alike than for healthy donors. Shortening of TCRB CDR3s, moderate but significant, appeared in all four CD4+ subsets of Type 1 diabetes patients. Lower insertion and higher deletion counts appeared at VDJ junctions in type 1 diabetes patients. For cells with high TCR expression, cDNA sequencing could yield over-representation. Although PCR might favor shorter templates, it would do so equally in patients and controls.

The TCR comes from a woman in her late teens or twenties with type 1 diabetes. This chain uses TRBV27 with TRBJ2-3; perhaps TRBD2 as D (5 bases). Specimen: central memory CD4+ T cells from blood. The CDR3 nucleotides read TGTGCCAGCAGTTTTTGGAGGACTCCTGTCACAGATACGCAGTATTTT. It specifies CASSFWRTPVTDTQYF.